This paragraph reports one T cell receptor (beta chain). In its sample, this clonotype was seen a few times. The antigen it binds to is not known. Base qualities were left out, and no much larger clone turns up one base away. The data are from a study of T cells after yellow fever vaccination (dated by TCRdb to the late 2010s). Regarding the complete study: The SMART-Seq v4 Ultra Low Input RNA kit was used to prepare libraries from fractions with low cell numbers. To follow T-cell clones before and after both primary and booster YFV17D yellow fever vaccination, bulk TCR alpha and beta repertoires underwent longitudinal sequencing. Blood samples were taken at several timepoints before and after primary and secondary immunization, and bulk PBMC replicates and cell subsets were isolated. Two healthy male donors, one aged 18 to 30 and one aged 30 to 39 years, were included in the cohort. General findings and caveats noted by the study authors: A small fraction of clonotypes appeared in both the CD4 and CD8 compartments, likely as a result of convergent recombination. After the booster, most of the clones that had expanded following primary vaccination were detected again (around 97% of CD4 and 80% to 90% of CD8), which suggests that memory was broadly maintained. Computational filtering was required because FACS-sorted repertoires could contain abundant contaminating clonotypes from the bulk population. Because the study included only a couple of donors, the extent to which the findings can be generalized is limited. The secondary T-cell response was weaker than the primary response but faster, peaking on day 5 instead of day 15.

The CDR3 starts with the cysteine, ends with the valine, and has 11 residues. The kept DNA is CDR3 alone, 33 bases in frame from the first base. Trimming at the junction amounts to 3 bases on V and 5 bases on J, and the germline ends lie 5 bases apart. The sequencing machine was an Illumina NovaSeq 6000. TCR cDNA was synthesized by 5'RACE template switching, which introduced a universal primer site and unique molecular identifiers. Priming for cDNA synthesis came from both the TCR alpha and TCR beta constant segments. Libraries were amplified in two PCR steps, with sample barcodes and sequencing adapters added in the second step. Sequencing of libraries was done on Illumina HiSeq 2500 (2x100 bp) or NovaSeq (2x150 bp). As for the authors' bioinformatics: Reads were demultiplexed and collapsed into UMI consensus sequences with MIGEC, and V(D)J alignment was performed with MiXCR. Using edgeR on replicate PBMC samples, clonotypes were called vaccine-responding if FDR was below 0.01 and the log2 fold change was above 5 up to day 15. Each bulk clonotype received a CD4 or CD8 identity based on whether the sequenced CD4 or CD8 repertoire contained that clonotype at higher abundance. Using fastp trimming at Q25 and MiXCR clonotype assembly, TCRdb reanalyzed the public sequencing data and kept in-frame beta chains. One record per CDR3 amino acid sequence lists the most common genes and DNA. TCRdb's processing, not the authors', yielded these V and J calls. This sample holds around 300,000 distinct CDR3 sequences; approximately 4% were observed only once. Just under 25% of the sample is held by the ten biggest clonotypes.

The treatment or condition label, read with the paper, signifies: live attenuated yellow fever vaccine strain. At each blood-draw timepoint, two biological replicates of bulk PBMCs were obtained. PBMCs were isolated from peripheral blood using a standard Ficoll-Paque protocol. TriZol was used to extract RNA from bulk PBMCs, from CD4 and CD8 fractions, and from dextramer-positive and dextramer-negative fractions. The receptor was derived from a man between 18 and 35 years old who received the YFV17D yellow fever vaccine. Sequenced here: PBMCs, sampled 5 days after the yellow fever booster vaccination. The chain is assembled from TRBV23-1 and TRBJ2-7, with the D gene call left open. TRBV23-1 belongs to the ORF category, with a function that is uncertain. The CDR3 in this case is CASSQLDEQYV. DNA sequence: TGCGCCAGCAGTCAGCTGGACGAGCAGTACGTC.